One sample yielded the 24 T cell receptor beta chains listed below, sequenced in a study of shared clonotypes between healthy human individuals. Here immunoSEQ multiplex PCR was the method, and the copy in TCRdb shows in-frame clones only, minus some. The sample includes approximately 2.1 million clones, just over 90% of them seen just once. Sequencing was carried out using naive CD4+ T cells from PBMCs. Indicated subset: CD45RA+ positively selected. These receptor sequences come from a young man in good health. Some clones in this sample may be carry-over from other donors' samples.

This clone has just a few counts. Distinct nucleotide sequences in the sample also encode this CDR3. The rearrangement links TRBV19 to TRBJ1-2, with D unresolved. The CDR3 is made up of 12 amino acids. V lost 2 bases, J lost 7 bases, and 8 bases lay in between. The germline V gene has CDR1 LNHDA and CDR2 SQIVND (reference sequence). The CDR3 DNA follows: TGTGCCAGTAGTATAAGGTCTGGTGGCTACACCTTC. It translates to CASSIRSGGYTF.

The chain recombines TRBV6-5 with TRBJ1-1; D is possibly TRBD1 (6 bases). Germline CDR1 and CDR2: MNHEY and SVGAGI. V lost 5 bases, J lost 1 base, and 8 bases lay in between. The length of the CDR3 is 13 residues. This chain's CDR3 is CASSPGQNTEAFF. The CDR3 DNA reads as TGTGCCAGCAGTCCGGGACAGAACACTGAAGCTTTCTTT.

As DNA, the CDR3 is TGCGCCAGCAGCCAGAAGGCAGGGACCGGGGAGCTGTTTTTT. The encoded protein is CASSQKAGTGELFF. The chain is built from TRBV4-1 and TRBJ2-2; tentatively, D is TRBD1 (5 bases). There are 14 residues in the CDR3. V was cut by 3 bases and J by 5 bases, with 10 bases left in between. CDR1 MGHRA and CDR2 YSYEKL come from the germline V gene.

This chain joins TRBV5-1 and TRBJ2-1, with 8 bases matching TRBD2. The CDR3 sequence is 16 residues long. V was pared by 2 bases and J by 0 bases, with 4 bases of the junction left unmatched. CDR1 and CDR2 (germline): SGHRS, YFSETQ. The CDR3: CASSLMSGSSYNEQFF. As DNA, the CDR3 is TGCGCCAGCAGCTTAATGAGCGGGAGCTCCTACAATGAGCAGTTCTTC.

CDR3 DNA sequence: TGTGCCAGCAAAATGGAGGGAGCGGCTCATGAGCAGTTCTTC. Its translation is CASKMEGAAHEQFF. V gene TRBV2 combines with J gene TRBJ2-1, with D possibly TRBD2 on 6 matching bases. The CDR3 consists of 14 residues. V lost 7 bases to trimming and J lost 8 bases, with 18 bases between them. Germline V gives CDR1 SNHLY, CDR2 FYNNEI.

In the case of this clone: The same CDR3 is also encoded by other DNA sequences in this sample. The chain links TRBV11-2 to TRBJ2-1; 7 nucleotides line up with TRBD2. Germline V gene lookup returns CDR1 SGHAT and CDR2 FQNNGV. J was trimmed by 5 bases and V by 5 bases; bases with no gene match: 6. The CDR3 covers 14 residues. The CDR3 loop is CASSPSGPNNEQFF. The DNA of the CDR3 is TGTGCCAGCAGCCCTAGCGGACCTAACAATGAGCAGTTCTTC.

The chain joins TRBV5-1 to TRBJ1-1, with D possibly being TRBD1 (6 bases). This CDR3 spans 14 amino acids. Germline V gene data show CDR1 as SGHRS and CDR2 as YFSETQ. The V and J ends lost 8 bases and 6 bases respectively, with 20 bases between them. CDR3: CASNQGGRGAEAFF. CDR3 bases: TGCGCCAGTAACCAAGGGGGGCGAGGCGCTGAAGCTTTCTTT. Full variable domain (rest looked up from reference TRBV5-1 and TRBJ1-1): KAGVTQTPRYLIKTRGQQVTLSCSPISGHRSVSWYQQTPGQGLQFLFEYFSETQRNKGNFPGRFSGRQFSNSRSEMNVSTLELGDSALYLCASNQGGRGAEAFFGQGTRLTVV.

The chain employs TRBV7-8 and TRBJ2-3, with D uncertain. CDR1 is SGHVS and CDR2 is FQNEAQ in the germline V gene. Trimming cost V 2 bases and J 2 bases, with 11 bases left between them. CDR3 length: 15 residues. The CDR3 bases are TGTGCCAGCAGCTTAATGGTTGCCCCCACAGATACGCAGTATTTT. Its translation is CASSLMVAPTDTQYF.

The J gene is TRBJ1-4, the V gene TRBV18, with D perhaps matching TRBD1 (5 bases). Germline CDR1 KGHSH, CDR2 LQKENI. This CDR3 region has 15 residues. With 0 bases removed from V and 4 bases from J, the gap between germline ends came to 9 bases. The CDR3 reads CASSPPAGHNEKLFF. DNA for the CDR3: TGTGCCAGCTCACCACCGGCAGGGCATAATGAAAAACTGTTTTTT.

The chain's CDR3 is CASDRVGLGNIQYF. CDR3 nucleotide sequence: TGTGCCAGCGATCGAGTGGGCCTGGGGAACATTCAGTACTTC. The chain combines TRBV6-1 with TRBJ2-4; D uncertain. The CDR3 totals 14 residues. Deletions cut 8 bases from V and 7 bases from J, with 18 bases between. Germline CDR1 is MNHNS and CDR2 is SASEGT.

The rearrangement links TRBV5-6 to TRBJ2-5, with D perhaps being TRBD1 or TRBD2 (5 bases each). With 4 bases removed from V and 6 bases from J, the gap between germline ends came to 16 bases. Germline CDR1 is SGHDT and CDR2 is YYEEEE. The CDR3 is 14 amino acids. The CDR3 DNA reads as TGTGCCAGCAGCCTGCCGGGACCCCGGAAGACCCAGTACTTC. This translates into CASSLPGPRKTQYF.

This chain joins TRBV5-4 and TRBJ2-7; D is possibly TRBD2 (5 bases). This CDR3 contains 14 residues. Germline V gene lookup returns CDR1 SGHNT and CDR2 YYREEE (reference sequence). Trimming removed 2 bases from V and 2 bases from J, with 11 bases in between. Here the CDR3 reads CASSFQRMTYEQYF. The CDR3 DNA follows: TGTGCCAGCAGCTTCCAGCGGATGACCTACGAGCAGTACTTC.

In the case of this clone: The same CDR3 also results from other DNA sequences found in this sample. V and J are TRBV9 and TRBJ2-6; no reliable D call. Looked up from germline, CDR1 is SGDLS and CDR2 is YYNGEE. The V gene lost 0 bases and the J gene lost 0 bases, with 4 bases spanning the gap. There are 15 residues in the CDR3. CDR3 nucleotide sequence: TGTGCCAGCAGCGTAGCCAGCTCTGGGGCCAACGTCCTGACTTTC. This encodes CASSVASSGANVLTF.

As to this clone: Different DNA sequences within this sample yield the same CDR3. The chain employs TRBV5-1 and TRBJ2-1, with unresolved D. Germline values: CDR1 SGHRS, CDR2 YFSETQ. V was shortened by 0 bases and J by 1 base, with 5 bases between the two germline ends. The CDR3 has 14 amino acids. CDR3 protein: CASSLGQSYNEQFF. The CDR3, as DNA: TGCGCCAGCAGCTTGGGGCAGTCCTACAATGAGCAGTTCTTC.

The chain employs TRBV19 and TRBJ2-7; 9 bases align to TRBD2. Germline V gene sequence: CDR1 LNHDA, CDR2 SQIVND (reference sequence). The V segment lost 1 base and the J segment 7 bases; nucleotides outside the gene matches: 5. The CDR3 has 14 residues. The CDR3 DNA is TGTGCCAGTAGTATAGTAGCGGGAGCGGGGGAGCAGTACTTC. It specifies CASSIVAGAGEQYF.

This chain uses TRBV29-1 with TRBJ2-4; 10 bases are a match to TRBD2. The V and J ends lost 6 bases and 7 bases, in that order; junction bases with no gene match: 9. Germline CDR1 and CDR2: SQVTM and ANQGSEA. The length of the CDR3 is 14 residues. The CDR3 DNA follows: TGCAGCGTCCAGCTAGCGGGAGTTGGCAACATTCAGTACTTC. It specifies CSVQLAGVGNIQYF.

The V gene is TRBV4-1, the J gene TRBJ1-1; D is ambiguous. In germline, CDR1 is MGHRA, CDR2 YSYEKL. The V gene lost 0 bases and the J gene lost 7 bases, with 12 bases spanning the gap. The CDR3 length is 14 residues. CDR3 amino acids: CASSQEGASLEAFF. In nucleotides, the CDR3 is TGCGCCAGCAGCCAAGAGGGAGCGTCACTTGAAGCTTTCTTT.

This chain joins TRBV10-3 and TRBJ1-4, with D unclear. CDR1 and CDR2 from the germline V gene are ENHRY and SYGVKD. V was shortened by 7 bases and J by 4 bases, with 10 bases between the two germline ends. This CDR3 is built from 13 residues. The CDR3: CAITGDLNEKLFF. The CDR3 DNA reads TGTGCCATCACCGGGGATCTTAATGAAAAACTGTTTTTT.

V is TRBV19 and J is TRBJ2-2; D unclear. The germline V gene has CDR1 LNHDA and CDR2 SQIVND (reference sequence). This CDR3 comprises 13 residues. With 6 bases removed from V and 2 bases from J, the gap between germline ends came to 7 bases. Here the CDR3 DNA reads TGTGCCAGTAGGGTTGATAACACCGGGGAGCTGTTTTTT. Translated: CASRVDNTGELFF.

This clone was detected a few times. The chain links TRBV7-8 to TRBJ1-2; tentative D call: TRBD1 (5 bases). With 5 bases removed from V and 6 bases from J, the gap between germline ends came to 13 bases. This CDR3 contains 13 residues. Germline V gene lookup returns CDR1 SGHVS and CDR2 FQNEAQ. CDR3 coding DNA: TGTGCCAGCAGCCGGGGCAGGGTGGATGGCTACACCTTC. It translates to CASSRGRVDGYTF.

The V call is TRBV7-8, the J call TRBJ2-3, with 7 bases lining up with TRBD2. The junction had 6 bases not matched to a gene; V was cut back by 5 bases and J by 1 base. The germline V gene has CDR1 SGHVS and CDR2 FQNEAQ. The CDR3 is 15 residues long. In DNA form, the CDR3 reads TGTGCCAGCAGCAAACATAGCGGGCGCACAGATACGCAGTATTTT. This translates into CASSKHSGRTDTQYF.

The chain couples TRBV11-2 to TRBJ1-2; D is possibly TRBD1 (6 bases). CDR1 is SGHAT, CDR2 FQNNGV, per germline. Trimming removed 4 bases at V and 8 bases at J, with 20 bases between. This CDR3 spans 15 amino acids. CDR3 DNA sequence: TGTGCCAGCAGCTCGTTATCTACAGGGTCTCGGGGCTACACCTTC. Its protein product is CASSSLSTGSRGYTF.

As for this clone: Other DNA sequences within the sample encode an identical CDR3. The genes are TRBV7-2 and TRBJ2-3; D is ambiguous. The V end was cut by 7 bases, the J end by 0 bases, with 11 bases between. This CDR3 spans 14 amino acids. Germline lookup yields CDR1 SGHTA and CDR2 FQGNSA. The CDR3 DNA follows: TGTGCCAGCACCAGCGACTCTAGCACAGATACGCAGTATTTT. It encodes CASTSDSSTDTQYF.

This chain links TRBV6-4 with TRBJ2-2; D might be TRBD1 (5 bases). Germline-derived CDR1 and CDR2 are MRHNA and SNTAGT. The V and J ends lost 8 bases and 7 bases respectively, with 17 bases between them. CDR3 size: 14 residues. Written as DNA, the CDR3 is TGTGCCAGCCGAGTCCTGGGGCGGCACGGGGAGCTGTTTTTT. The encoded protein is CASRVLGRHGELFF.